The present T cell receptor beta chain was sequenced within a study of blood T cells in healthy people across ages. Sample-barcoded 5' priming and a J-beta primer mix drove a second PCR of 7 to 11 cycles. Each sample provided no less than 3 million CDR3-containing paired-end reads. MiXCR, applied by TCRdb to the 5' RACE reads, yields one record per CDR3 protein. The sample has nearly 1 million distinct CDR3 sequences; about 53% are singletons. About this clonotype itself: Its matching antigen is unknown.

Study outcomes and limitations: Both naive CD4+ cell counts and diversity were greater in long-lived donors than in aged donors. Estimated diversity that came from one million T cells was considered an underestimate.

V gave up 4 bases and J gave up 3 bases, with 11 bases separating them. This CDR3 comprises 14 residues. Germline CDR1 SGHRS, CDR2 YFSETQ. Sample: blood. The sequence came from a woman between 55 and 75 years old in good health. The chain recombines TRBV5-1 with TRBJ2-1, with unresolved D. CDR3 amino acids: CASSLGPRYNEQFF. The DNA for the CDR3 is TGCGCCAGCAGCCTCGGACCTCGCTACAATGAGCAGTTCTTC.